This T cell receptor (beta chain) was obtained from a study of shared clonotypes between healthy human individuals. The CDR3 totals 12 residues. CDR1 and CDR2 from the germline V gene are MNHEY and SMNVEV (reference sequence). V was cut by 5 bases and J by 8 bases, with 10 bases left in between. The authors distributed each subset's genomic DNA evenly over several immunoSEQ plates. Measured with immunoSEQ multiplex PCR; TCRdb has only the in-frame clones, and not every one. The table has fewer than 1.6 million clones, roughly 98.5% seen once. The clonotype was recovered from a man aged 30-40 years in good health. Source material: naive CD4+ T cells sorted from blood. Subset specified: CD45RA+ positively selected. The rearrangement joins TRBV27 to TRBJ2-1; D not certain. CDR3 coding DNA: TGTGCCAGCAGTCTCCTACACCATGAGCAGTTCTTC. Translated: CASSLLHHEQFF.